This passage covers 17 T cell receptor beta chains from one sample sequenced in a study of shared clonotypes between healthy human individuals (dated by TCRdb to the early 2020s). Library preparation used the immunoSEQ multiplex PCR assay. TCRdb carries this immuneACCESS record with in-frame sequences only. Its versions omit some clonotypes, under half of them owing to an unresolved V gene in the studies checked, with the rest unexplained. In this sample the table shows 850,000 to 1,200,000 clones, more than 60% of which occur a single time. The ten largest clonotypes hold about 1.5% of the sample. What was sequenced was memory CD4+ T cells sorted from blood. The sample's cell subset or site label, in plain terms: CD45RA-negative fraction. The receptors here all came from a young man in good health.

The V call is TRBV27, the J call TRBJ2-7; 9 nucleotides line up with TRBD2. This CDR3 comprises 20 residues. The V segment lost 2 bases and the J segment 0 bases; nucleotides outside the gene matches: 17. CDR1 and CDR2 from the germline V gene are MNHEY and SMNVEV (reference sequence). CDR3 residues: CASSLRVFGGRAPYSYEQYF. DNA for the CDR3: TGTGCCAGCAGTTTACGGGTCTTCGGCGGGAGGGCCCCTTACTCCTACGAGCAGTACTTC.

With regard to this clone: Other DNA sequences of this sample code for an identical CDR3. The chain recombines TRBV7-3 with TRBJ2-2; the match to TRBD1 covers 7 bases. With 5 bases clipped from V and 5 bases from J, the junction kept 8 bases outside the gene matches. The CDR3 totals 15 residues. Germline loops: CDR1 SGHTA, CDR2 FQGTGA. CDR3 bases: TGTGCCAGCAGCCCCCGACAGGGCGGAACCGGGGAGCTGTTTTTT. Protein product: CASSPRQGGTGELFF.

In its sample, this clone was seen a few times. The chain has TRBV6-5 and TRBJ2-3; tentatively, D is TRBD1 (6 bases). Trimming took off 4 bases at V and 4 bases at J, with 12 bases between the two ends. Per the germline V gene, CDR1 is MNHEY and CDR2 is SVGAGI. The CDR3 runs 14 residues. The CDR3 loop reads CASSFTGRPDTQYF. CDR3 nucleotides: TGTGCCAGCAGTTTTACAGGGCGTCCAGATACGCAGTATTTT.

The CDR3 DNA reads as TGTGCCAGCAGTTTTCAGGCGGCTGGGGAAAAACTGTTTTTT. Residues: CASSFQAAGEKLFF. This chain connects TRBV28 to TRBJ1-4; D unresolved. Germline CDR1 MDHEN, CDR2 SYDVKM. CDR3 length: 14 residues. V dropped 3 bases and J dropped 8 bases, with 13 bases sitting between them.

The sample holds many counts of this clone. The genes are TRBV6-1 and TRBJ1-2; TRBD1 aligns across 8 bases. The J segment lost 7 bases and the V segment lost 2 bases, leaving 12 bases of the junction unmatched. This CDR3 has 16 amino acids. CDR1 is MNHNS, CDR2 SASEGT, per germline. The chain's CDR3 is CASSELAGGFFGGYTF. DNA of the CDR3: TGTGCCAGCAGTGAATTGGCAGGGGGCTTTTTTGGTGGCTACACCTTC.

The V gene is TRBV4-3, the J gene TRBJ2-4; the match to TRBD2 covers 15 bases. From germline, CDR1 is LGHNA and CDR2 YSLEER. The V segment lost 0 bases and the J segment 6 bases; nucleotides outside the gene matches: 3. The CDR3 is made up of 17 amino acids. CDR3 nucleotide sequence: TGCGCCAGCAGCCAAGAGGGACTAGCGGGAGGTTCAAACATTCAGTACTTC. Its protein is CASSQEGLAGGSNIQYF.

The V gene is TRBV19, the J gene TRBJ2-3; 8 nucleotides align to TRBD1. The CDR3 is 16 amino acids. Germline V gene data show CDR1 as LNHDA and CDR2 as SQIVND (reference sequence). V lost 4 bases and J lost 0; bases outside the gene matches: 6. DNA for the CDR3: TGTGCCAGTAGTACCTACAGGGGGTCTAGCACAGATACGCAGTATTTT. Its protein is CASSTYRGSSTDTQYF.

Concerning this clone itself: Within the sample, other DNA sequences also encode this same CDR3. This chain uses TRBV9 with TRBJ1-6, with unresolved D. The CDR3 runs to 13 residues. Germline CDR1 is SGDLS and CDR2 is YYNGEE. The V gene lost 0 bases and the J gene lost 10 bases, with 8 bases spanning the gap. The CDR3 sequence is CASSVEGSSPLHF. CDR3 nucleotides: TGTGCCAGCAGCGTAGAGGGTTCCTCACCCCTCCACTTT.

The gene calls are TRBV11-3 and TRBJ1-1; 7 bases map to TRBD1. CDR1 and CDR2 from the germline V gene are SGHNT and YENEEA. This CDR3 has 14 amino acids. V lost 3 bases to trimming and J lost 1 base; unmatched junction nucleotides: 2. The CDR3 region has the DNA TGTGCCAGCAGCTTGGACAGGAAGAACACTGAAGCTTTCTTT. This encodes CASSLDRKNTEAFF.

V usage is TRBV6-1 and J usage is TRBJ1-5; 7 nucleotides line up with TRBD1. CDR3 length: 15 residues. V lost 1 base and J lost 4; bases outside the gene matches: 4. Per the germline V gene, CDR1 is MNHNS and CDR2 is SASEGT. The CDR3: CASSEVYRGNQPQHF. The CDR3 DNA follows: TGTGCCAGCAGTGAAGTTTACAGGGGTAATCAGCCCCAGCATTTT.

This chain joins TRBV9 and TRBJ2-3, with TRBD2 matching 10 bases. Germline CDR1 reads SGDLS; CDR2 reads YYNGEE. J lost 4 bases, V lost 1 base, and 6 bases had no gene match. This CDR3 comprises 16 residues. The CDR3 DNA is TGTGCCAGCAGCGTAAGGGCTAGCGGGGGTTCAGATACGCAGTATTTT. Amino acids: CASSVRASGGSDTQYF.

This rearrangement joins TRBV18 to TRBJ2-5, with 8 bases fitting TRBD1. Germline CDR1 reads KGHSH; CDR2 reads LQKENI. This CDR3 region has 15 residues. Trimming removed 3 bases from V and 5 bases from J; junction bases left unmatched: 8. CDR3 loop: CASSPFDRGSETQYF. As DNA, the CDR3 is TGTGCCAGCTCACCGTTTGACAGGGGTTCGGAGACCCAGTACTTC.

The chain joins TRBV7-6 to TRBJ1-4; D may be TRBD1 (5 bases). Germline V gene data show CDR1 as SGHVS and CDR2 as FNYEAQ. Between the trimmed V and J ends, which lost 5 bases and 8 bases, there was a span of 15 bases. The CDR3 is 14 residues long. The CDR3 DNA follows: TGTGCCAGCAGCATCCAGGAGAGGGGCGAAAAACTGTTTTTT. This translates into CASSIQERGEKLFF.

To note about this clone: This may be a read error, as it is one base from a much larger clone. The chain joins TRBV7-9 to TRBJ2-5; no clear D gene. V was shortened by 5 bases and J by 4 bases, with 8 bases between the two germline ends. The CDR3 covers 12 residues. Germline-derived CDR1 and CDR2 are SEHNR and FQNEAQ (reference sequence). CDR3 protein: CASSPNLETQYF. In nucleotides, the CDR3 is TGTGCCAGCAGCCCCAACCTAGAGACCCAGTACTTC.

The genes are TRBV5-1 and TRBJ2-1; D possibly corresponds to TRBD1 (6 bases). The CDR3 is made up of 15 amino acids. The V gene lost 6 bases and the J gene lost 9 bases, with 22 bases spanning the gap. CDR1 is SGHRS and CDR2 is YFSETQ in the germline V gene. The CDR3 DNA reads TGCGCCAGCACTCCTCAGAGGGGGAGCGTCAGTGAGCAGTTCTTC. This sequence encodes CASTPQRGSVSEQFF.

Only a few counts were recorded for this clone. This chain uses TRBV19 with TRBJ2-3; tentatively, D is TRBD1 or TRBD2 (6 bases each). The germline gives CDR1 LNHDA, CDR2 SQIVND (reference sequence). With 3 bases removed from V and 3 bases from J, the gap between germline ends came to 13 bases. This CDR3 has 15 residues. This CDR3 reads CASSIEGGRTDTQYF. The CDR3 DNA is TGTGCCAGTAGTATCGAGGGGGGCCGTACAGATACGCAGTATTTT.

This clone was recorded once. The chain combines TRBV9 with TRBJ2-5; 12 positions agree with TRBD2. The CDR3 is made up of 17 amino acids. CDR1 and CDR2 from the germline V gene are SGDLS and YYNGEE. V was pared by 0 bases and J by 2 bases, with 5 bases of the junction left unmatched. In DNA form, the CDR3 reads TGTGCCAGCAGCGTAGGGAGACTAGCGGGGGAACAAGAGACCCAGTACTTC. Protein: CASSVGRLAGEQETQYF.